This T cell receptor beta chain was sequenced for a study of TIL therapy for anti-PD-1-resistant metastatic lung cancer. Study outcomes and limitations: Compared with baseline intratumoral T cells, expanded TIL cultures were more clonal and less diverse (roughly 6.5% vs 31%).

The libraries were made with immunoSEQ v3. Survey-level samples got 2 million or so read pairs; deep-level samples got roughly 4.5-6.5 million. The repertoire was sequenced with immunoSEQ multiplex PCR; TCRdb's copy has only in-frame clones and lacks some. The repertoire holds more than 5,500 clones, with 60% to 65% as singletons. The sample's time point: pre-treatment sample, taken before nivolumab and TIL therapy. Most excised metastases sampled were pleural nodules or supraclavicular lymph nodes. A word on this clone: Antigen unknown.

Trimming stripped 7 bases from V and 8 bases from J, with 9 bases between. The CDR3 loop spans 11 amino acids. Germline CDR1 and CDR2: SNHLY and FYNNEI. The sequencing used tumor tissue, collected at baseline. This chain links TRBV2 with TRBJ2-1, with a possible D match to TRBD2 (5 bases). This TCR derives from a person between 25 and 80 years old with non-small cell lung cancer. DNA of the CDR3: TGTGCCAGCACTAGCTGGTATGAGCAGTTCTTC. This gives the protein CASTSWYEQFF. Variable domain in full (rest from reference TRBV2 and TRBJ2-1): EPEVTQTPSHQVTQMGQEVILRCVPISNHLYFYWYRQILGQKVEFLVSFYNNEISEKSEIFDDQFSVERPDGSNFTLKIRSTKLEDSAMYFCASTSWYEQFFGPGTRLTVL.